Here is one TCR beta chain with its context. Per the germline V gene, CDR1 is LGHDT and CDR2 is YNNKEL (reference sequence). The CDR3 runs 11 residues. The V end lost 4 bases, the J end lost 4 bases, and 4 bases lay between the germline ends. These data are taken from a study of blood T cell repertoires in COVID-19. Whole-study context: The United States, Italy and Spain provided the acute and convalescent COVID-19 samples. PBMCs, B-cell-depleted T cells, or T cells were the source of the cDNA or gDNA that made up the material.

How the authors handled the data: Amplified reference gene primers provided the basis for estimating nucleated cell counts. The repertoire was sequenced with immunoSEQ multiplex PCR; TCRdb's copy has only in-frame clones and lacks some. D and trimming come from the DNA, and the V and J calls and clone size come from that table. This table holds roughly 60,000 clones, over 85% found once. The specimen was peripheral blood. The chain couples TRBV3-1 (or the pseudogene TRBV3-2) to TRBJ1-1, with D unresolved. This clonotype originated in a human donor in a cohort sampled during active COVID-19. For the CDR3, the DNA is TGTGCCAGCAGCCGAGGCACTGAAGCTTTCTTT. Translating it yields CASSRGTEAFF.